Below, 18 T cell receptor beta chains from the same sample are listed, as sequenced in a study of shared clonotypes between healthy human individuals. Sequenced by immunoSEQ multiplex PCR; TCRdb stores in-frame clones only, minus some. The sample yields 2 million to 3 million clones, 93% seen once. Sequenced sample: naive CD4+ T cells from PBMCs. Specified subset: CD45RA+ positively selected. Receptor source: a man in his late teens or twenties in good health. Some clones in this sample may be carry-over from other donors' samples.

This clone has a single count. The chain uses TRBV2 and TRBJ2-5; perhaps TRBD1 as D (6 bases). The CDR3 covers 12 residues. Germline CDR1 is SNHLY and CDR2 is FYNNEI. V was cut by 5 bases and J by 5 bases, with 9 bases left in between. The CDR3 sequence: CASSTGTETQYF. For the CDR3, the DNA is TGTGCCAGCAGTACAGGGACGGAGACCCAGTACTTC.

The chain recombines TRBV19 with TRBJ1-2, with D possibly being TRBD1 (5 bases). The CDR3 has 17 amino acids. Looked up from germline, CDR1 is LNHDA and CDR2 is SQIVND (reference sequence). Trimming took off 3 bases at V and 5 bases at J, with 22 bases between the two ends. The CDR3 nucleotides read TGTGCCAGTAGTATTCCCGGGACCGCAAGCCCGATTTATGGCTACACCTTC. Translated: CASSIPGTASPIYGYTF. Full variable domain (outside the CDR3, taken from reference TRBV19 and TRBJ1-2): DGGITQSPKYLFRKEGQNVTLSCEQNLNHDAMYWYRQDPGQGLRLIYYSQIVNDFQKGDIAEGYSVSREKKESFPLTVTSAQKNPTAFYLCASSIPGTASPIYGYTFGSGTRLTVV.

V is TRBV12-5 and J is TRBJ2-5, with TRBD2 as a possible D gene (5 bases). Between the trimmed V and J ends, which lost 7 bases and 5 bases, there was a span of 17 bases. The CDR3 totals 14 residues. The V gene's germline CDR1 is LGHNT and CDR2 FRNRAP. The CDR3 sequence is CASAKGPPGETQYF. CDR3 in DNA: TGTGCTAGTGCCAAGGGCCCCCCGGGGGAGACCCAGTACTTC. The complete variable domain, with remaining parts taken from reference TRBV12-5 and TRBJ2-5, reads DARVTQTPRHKVTEMGQEVTMRCQPILGHNTVFWYRQTMMQGLELLAYFRNRAPLDDSGMPKDRFSAEMPDATLATLKIQPSEPRDSAVYFCASAKGPPGETQYFGPGTRLLVL.

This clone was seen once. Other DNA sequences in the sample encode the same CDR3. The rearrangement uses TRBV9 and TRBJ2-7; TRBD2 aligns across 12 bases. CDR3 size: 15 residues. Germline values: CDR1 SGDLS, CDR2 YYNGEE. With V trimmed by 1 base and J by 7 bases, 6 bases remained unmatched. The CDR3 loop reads CASSVRLAGVGEQYF. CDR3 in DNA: TGTGCCAGCAGCGTAAGACTAGCGGGAGTAGGTGAGCAGTACTTC.

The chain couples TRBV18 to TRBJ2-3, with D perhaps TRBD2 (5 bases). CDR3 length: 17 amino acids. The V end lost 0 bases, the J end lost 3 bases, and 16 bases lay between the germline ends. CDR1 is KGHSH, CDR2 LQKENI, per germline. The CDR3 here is CASSPPRALQGTDTQYF. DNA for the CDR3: TGTGCCAGCTCACCACCGAGGGCGCTTCAAGGGACAGATACGCAGTATTTT.

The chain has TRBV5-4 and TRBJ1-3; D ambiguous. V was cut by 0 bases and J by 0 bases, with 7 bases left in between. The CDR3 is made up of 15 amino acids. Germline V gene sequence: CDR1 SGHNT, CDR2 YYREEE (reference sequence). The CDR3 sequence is CASSLGRSSGNTIYF. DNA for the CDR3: TGTGCCAGCAGCTTGGGCAGGTCCTCTGGAAACACCATATATTTT. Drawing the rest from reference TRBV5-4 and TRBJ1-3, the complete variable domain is ETGVTQSPTHLIKTRGQQVTLRCSSQSGHNTVSWYQQALGQGPQFIFQYYREEENGRGNFPPRFSGLQFPNYSSELNVNALELDDSALYLCASSLGRSSGNTIYFGEGSWLTVV.

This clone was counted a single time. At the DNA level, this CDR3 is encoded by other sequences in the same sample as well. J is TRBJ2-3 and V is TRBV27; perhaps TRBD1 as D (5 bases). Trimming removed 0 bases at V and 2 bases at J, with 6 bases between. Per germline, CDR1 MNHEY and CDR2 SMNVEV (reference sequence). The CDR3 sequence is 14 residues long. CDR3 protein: CASSLSRATDTQYF. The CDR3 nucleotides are TGTGCCAGCAGTTTATCCAGGGCCACAGATACGCAGTATTTT.

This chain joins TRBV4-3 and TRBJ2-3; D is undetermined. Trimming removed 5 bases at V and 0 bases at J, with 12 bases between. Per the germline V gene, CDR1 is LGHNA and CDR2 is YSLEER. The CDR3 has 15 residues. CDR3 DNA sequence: TGCGCCAGCAGCGCGACCTTTAGAAGCACAGATACGCAGTATTTT. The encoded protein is CASSATFRSTDTQYF.

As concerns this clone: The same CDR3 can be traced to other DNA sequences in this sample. The CDR3 loop is CASSSRQGADTQYF. The CDR3, as DNA: TGTGCCAGCAGTTCCCGCCAGGGGGCAGATACGCAGTATTTT. The chain carries TRBV27 and TRBJ2-3; TRBD1 matches at 7 bases. There are 14 residues in the CDR3. V lost 4 bases, J lost 4 bases, and 5 bases stayed unmatched. Germline CDR1 MNHEY, CDR2 SMNVEV (reference sequence).

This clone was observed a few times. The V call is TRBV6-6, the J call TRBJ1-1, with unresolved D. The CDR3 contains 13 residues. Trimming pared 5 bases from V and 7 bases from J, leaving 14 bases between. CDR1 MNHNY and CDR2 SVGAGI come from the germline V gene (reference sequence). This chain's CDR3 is CASSQRRADEAFF. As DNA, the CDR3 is TGTGCCAGCAGTCAACGGAGGGCGGATGAAGCTTTCTTT.

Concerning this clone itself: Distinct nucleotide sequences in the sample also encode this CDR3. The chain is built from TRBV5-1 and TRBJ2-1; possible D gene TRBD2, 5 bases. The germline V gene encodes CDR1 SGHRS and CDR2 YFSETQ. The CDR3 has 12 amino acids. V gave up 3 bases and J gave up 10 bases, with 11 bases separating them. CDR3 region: CASSSTRNEQFF. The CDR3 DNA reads TGCGCCAGCAGCTCAACTAGGAACGAGCAGTTCTTC.

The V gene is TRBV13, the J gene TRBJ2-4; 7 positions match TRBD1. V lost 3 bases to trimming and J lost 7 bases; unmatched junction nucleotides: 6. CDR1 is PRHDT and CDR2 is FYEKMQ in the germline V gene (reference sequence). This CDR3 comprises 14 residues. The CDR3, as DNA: TGTGCCAGCAGCTTGATGAGGGACAGTAACATTCAGTACTTC. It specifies CASSLMRDSNIQYF.

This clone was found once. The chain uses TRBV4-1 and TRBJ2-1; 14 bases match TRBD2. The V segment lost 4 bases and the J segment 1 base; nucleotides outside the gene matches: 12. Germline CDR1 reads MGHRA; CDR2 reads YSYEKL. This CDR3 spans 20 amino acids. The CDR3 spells CASSPVGGTSGRNSYNEQFF. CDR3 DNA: TGCGCCAGCAGCCCAGTAGGGGGGACTAGCGGGAGAAATTCCTACAATGAGCAGTTCTTC.

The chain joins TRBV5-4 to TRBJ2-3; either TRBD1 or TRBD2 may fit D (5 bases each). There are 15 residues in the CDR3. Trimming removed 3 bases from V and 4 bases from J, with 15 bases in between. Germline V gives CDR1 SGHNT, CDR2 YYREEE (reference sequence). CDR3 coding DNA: TGTGCCAGCAGCTCACCGACGAGGGACCCAGATACGCAGTATTTT. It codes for CASSSPTRDPDTQYF.

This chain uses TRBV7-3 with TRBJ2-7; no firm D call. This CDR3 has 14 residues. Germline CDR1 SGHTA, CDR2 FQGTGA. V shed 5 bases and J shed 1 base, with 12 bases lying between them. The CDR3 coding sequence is TGTGCCAGCAGCCCCCAGTCTCCTTCCTACGAGCAGTACTTC. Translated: CASSPQSPSYEQYF.

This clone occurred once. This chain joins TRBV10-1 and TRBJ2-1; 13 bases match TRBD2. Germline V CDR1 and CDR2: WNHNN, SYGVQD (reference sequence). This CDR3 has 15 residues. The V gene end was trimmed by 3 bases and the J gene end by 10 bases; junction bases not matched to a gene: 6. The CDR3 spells CASSDGLAGVREQFF. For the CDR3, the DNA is TGCGCCAGCAGTGACGGACTAGCGGGAGTGCGCGAGCAGTTCTTC.

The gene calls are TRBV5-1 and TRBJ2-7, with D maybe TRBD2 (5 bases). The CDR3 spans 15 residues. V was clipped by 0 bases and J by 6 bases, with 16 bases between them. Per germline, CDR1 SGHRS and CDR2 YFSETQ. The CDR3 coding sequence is TGCGCCAGCAGCTTGGGGACGGGATGGCGGGCCGAGCAGTACTTC. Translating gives CASSLGTGWRAEQYF.

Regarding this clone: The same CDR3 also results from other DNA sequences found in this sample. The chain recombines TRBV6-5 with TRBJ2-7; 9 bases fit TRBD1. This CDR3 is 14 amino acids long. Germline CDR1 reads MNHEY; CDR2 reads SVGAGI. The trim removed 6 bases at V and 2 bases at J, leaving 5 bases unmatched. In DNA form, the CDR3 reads TGTGCCAGCAGGGTGGGACAGGGAGCCTACGAGCAGTACTTC. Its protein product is CASRVGQGAYEQYF.